These 17 T cell receptor beta chains were sequenced from one sample in a study of cytotoxic CD8 clonotypes in ibrutinib-treated CLL. Produced via immunoSEQ multiplex PCR; TCRdb's table is partial and in-frame only. The table includes 75,000 to 90,000 clones, approximately 82% detected once. Sample: PBMCs, taken after 24 months of ibrutinib treatment. The origin of the receptors is a human donor with chronic lymphocytic leukemia.

The genes are TRBV2 and TRBJ2-7; possible D gene TRBD1, 6 bases. Looked up from germline, CDR1 is SNHLY and CDR2 is FYNNEI. The V end was cut by 6 bases, the J end by 2 bases, with 11 bases between. The CDR3 sequence is 13 residues long. The CDR3 DNA follows: TGTGCCAGCAGCGGGACACTACCCTACGAGCAGTACTTC. Translating it yields CASSGTLPYEQYF.

V is TRBV19 and J is TRBJ2-3; possibly TRBD2 for D (6 bases). Trimming took off 3 bases at V and 2 bases at J, with 15 bases between the two ends. The CDR3 runs 16 residues. Germline V CDR1 and CDR2: LNHDA, SQIVND (reference sequence). The DNA for the CDR3 is TGTGCCAGTAGTATTCGAACGTCGGGACTCACAGATACGCAGTATTTT. Translation gives CASSIRTSGLTDTQYF. The whole variable domain, remainder taken from reference TRBV19 and TRBJ2-3, is DGGITQSPKYLFRKEGQNVTLSCEQNLNHDAMYWYRQDPGQGLRLIYYSQIVNDFQKGDIAEGYSVSREKKESFPLTVTSAQKNPTAFYLCASSIRTSGLTDTQYFGPGTRLTVL.

The CDR3 loop is CASSLGGGLVEQYF. CDR3 bases: TGTGCCAGCAGCTTAGGAGGGGGGTTGGTCGAGCAGTACTTC. The chain is built from TRBV11-2 and TRBJ2-7, with D perhaps given as TRBD1 or TRBD2 (6 bases each). Trimming removed 1 base at V and 6 bases at J, with 13 bases between. The CDR3 contains 14 residues. Germline CDR1 and CDR2: SGHAT and FQNNGV.

This clone is a singleton in its sample. This chain connects TRBV27 to TRBJ1-5; D not resolved. CDR1 is MNHEY and CDR2 is SMNVEV in the germline V gene (reference sequence). The CDR3 sequence is 9 residues long. Trimming left V 10 bases short and J 8 bases short, with 6 bases between. The CDR3: CATDEPQHF. The CDR3 DNA reads TGTGCCACCGATGAGCCCCAGCATTTT.

The V gene is TRBV5-1, the J gene TRBJ2-5; D is perhaps TRBD1 (6 bases). The V end was cut by 4 bases, the J end by 4 bases, with 14 bases between. The CDR3 spans 14 residues. The V gene's germline CDR1 is SGHRS and CDR2 YFSETQ. CDR3 DNA: TGCGCCAGCAGCATAGGACAGACAGTAGAGACCCAGTACTTC. Translating it yields CASSIGQTVETQYF.

A note on this clone: Different DNA sequences within this sample yield the same CDR3. This rearrangement joins TRBV5-1 to TRBJ2-3; D uncertain. This CDR3 is 12 amino acids long. V was clipped by 0 bases and J by 9 bases, with 8 bases between them. CDR1 and CDR2 (germline): SGHRS, YFSETQ. CDR3 residues: CASSLARDTQYF. The CDR3 DNA follows: TGCGCCAGCAGCTTGGCCCGTGACACGCAGTATTTT.

The V call is TRBV29-1, the J call TRBJ2-5; D may be TRBD2 (6 bases). V was clipped by 5 bases and J by 7 bases, with 20 bases between them. CDR3 size: 14 residues. The V gene's germline CDR1 is SQVTM and CDR2 ANQGSEA. DNA for the CDR3: TGCAGCGTTCCACTGGCGGGATGGGCCGGGACCCAGTACTTC. Residues: CSVPLAGWAGTQYF.

This sequence joins TRBV7-9 and TRBJ1-4; D is uncertain. Germline values: CDR1 SEHNR, CDR2 FQNEAQ (reference sequence). Trimming pared 1 base from V and 8 bases from J, leaving 17 bases between. The CDR3 consists of 16 residues. Here the CDR3 reads CASSLGRATRLEKLFF. The CDR3 DNA sequence: TGTGCCAGCAGCTTAGGTCGGGCCACCCGTCTGGAAAAACTGTTTTTT.

The V and J genes are TRBV7-8 and TRBJ2-5; D call uncertain. V was cut by 3 bases and J by 8 bases, with 4 bases left in between. This CDR3 comprises 10 residues. Per the germline V gene, CDR1 is SGHVS and CDR2 is FQNEAQ. CDR3: CASSLVTQYF. CDR3 nucleotides: TGTGCCAGCAGCTTGGTAACCCAGTACTTC. The whole variable domain, remainder taken from reference TRBV7-8 and TRBJ2-5, is GAGVSQSPRYKVAKRGQDVALRCDPISGHVSLFWYQQALGQGPEFLTYFQNEAQLDKSGLPSDRFFAERPEGSVSTLKIQRTQQEDSAVYLCASSLVTQYFGPGTRLLVL.

V is TRBV5-1 and J is TRBJ2-3, with D possibly matching TRBD1 (6 bases). The V and J ends lost 4 bases and 2 bases respectively, with 11 bases between them. CDR3 length: 14 residues. The germline CDR1 and CDR2 sequences are SGHRS and YFSETQ. CDR3 DNA: TGCGCCAGCAGCGGGGGCGGGTACACAGATACGCAGTATTTT. This translates into CASSGGGYTDTQYF. The variable domain in full, completed from reference TRBV5-1 and TRBJ2-3, reads KAGVTQTPRYLIKTRGQQVTLSCSPISGHRSVSWYQQTPGQGLQFLFEYFSETQRNKGNFPGRFSGRQFSNSRSEMNVSTLELGDSALYLCASSGGGYTDTQYFGPGTRLTVL.

This clone was counted a single time. This chain joins TRBV27 and TRBJ2-7; 7 nucleotides match TRBD2. This CDR3 is 15 amino acids long. J was trimmed by 1 base and V by 3 bases; bases with no gene match: 6. Germline loops: CDR1 MNHEY, CDR2 SMNVEV (reference sequence). The CDR3 coding sequence is TGTGCCAGCAGTTTTAGCGGGCTGGTATCCTACGAGCAGTACTTC. This encodes CASSFSGLVSYEQYF.

The V call is TRBV7-3, the J call TRBJ2-1; 9 bases are a match to TRBD2. This CDR3 spans 15 amino acids. J was trimmed by 7 bases and V by 3 bases; bases with no gene match: 7. Germline V gene data show CDR1 as SGHTA and CDR2 as FQGTGA. CDR3 protein: CASSFPAGGLNEQFF. As DNA, the CDR3 is TGTGCCAGCAGCTTCCCCGCGGGAGGGCTGAATGAGCAGTTCTTC.

The gene calls are TRBV9 and TRBJ1-2; 10 bases line up with TRBD1. Unmatched junction bases numbered 8, after V lost 0 bases and J lost 9 bases. CDR1 SGDLS and CDR2 YYNGEE come from the germline V gene. The CDR3 sequence is 15 residues long. The CDR3 protein is CASSVETGGDISYTF. CDR3 DNA: TGTGCCAGCAGCGTAGAGACAGGGGGCGACATTAGCTACACCTTC. The full variable domain, completed using reference TRBV9 and TRBJ1-2, is DSGVTQTPKHLITATGQRVTLRCSPRSGDLSVYWYQQSLDQGLQFLIQYYNGEERAKGNILERFSAQQFPDLHSELNLSSLELGDSALYFCASSVETGGDISYTFGSGTRLTVV.

V gene TRBV28 combines with J gene TRBJ2-3, with 8 positions matching TRBD1. The CDR3 sequence is 17 residues long. V was pared by 4 bases and J by 2 bases, with 11 bases of the junction left unmatched. Germline values: CDR1 MDHEN, CDR2 SYDVKM. For the CDR3, the DNA is TGTGCCAGCAGTTCAATCGACAGGGGAGTTTCCACAGATACGCAGTATTTT. As protein: CASSSIDRGVSTDTQYF.

This chain connects TRBV5-4 to TRBJ2-7; D unclear. Germline V lookup: CDR1 SGHNT, CDR2 YYREEE (reference sequence). Trimming stripped 4 bases from V and 6 bases from J, with 14 bases between. There are 13 residues in the CDR3. The CDR3 DNA reads as TGTGCCAGCAGCAAAATTAGTAGCTTCGAGCAGTACTTC. This codes for CASSKISSFEQYF.

Here the CDR3 DNA reads TGTGCCAGCAGTAAACAACAGGTCGAAGCTTTCTTT. Translating it yields CASSKQQVEAFF. J is TRBJ1-1 and V is TRBV2; D possibly corresponds to TRBD1 (5 bases). Trimming left V 5 bases short and J 8 bases short, with 12 bases between. Germline V CDR1 and CDR2: SNHLY, FYNNEI. The CDR3 covers 12 residues. Filled out from reference TRBV2 and TRBJ1-1, the complete variable domain reads EPEVTQTPSHQVTQMGQEVILRCVPISNHLYFYWYRQILGQKVEFLVSFYNNEISEKSEIFDDQFSVERPDGSNFTLKIRSTKLEDSAMYFCASSKQQVEAFFGQGTRLTVV.

The rearrangement links TRBV6-1 to TRBJ1-4, with a weak D call TRBD1 (5 bases). The CDR3 runs 14 residues. V shed 4 bases and J shed 3 bases, with 9 bases lying between them. Germline assignment: CDR1 MNHNS and CDR2 SASEGT. The CDR3 loop reads CASSGGIPNEKLFF. The CDR3 nucleotides read TGTGCCAGCAGTGGGGGGATCCCTAATGAAAAACTGTTTTTT.